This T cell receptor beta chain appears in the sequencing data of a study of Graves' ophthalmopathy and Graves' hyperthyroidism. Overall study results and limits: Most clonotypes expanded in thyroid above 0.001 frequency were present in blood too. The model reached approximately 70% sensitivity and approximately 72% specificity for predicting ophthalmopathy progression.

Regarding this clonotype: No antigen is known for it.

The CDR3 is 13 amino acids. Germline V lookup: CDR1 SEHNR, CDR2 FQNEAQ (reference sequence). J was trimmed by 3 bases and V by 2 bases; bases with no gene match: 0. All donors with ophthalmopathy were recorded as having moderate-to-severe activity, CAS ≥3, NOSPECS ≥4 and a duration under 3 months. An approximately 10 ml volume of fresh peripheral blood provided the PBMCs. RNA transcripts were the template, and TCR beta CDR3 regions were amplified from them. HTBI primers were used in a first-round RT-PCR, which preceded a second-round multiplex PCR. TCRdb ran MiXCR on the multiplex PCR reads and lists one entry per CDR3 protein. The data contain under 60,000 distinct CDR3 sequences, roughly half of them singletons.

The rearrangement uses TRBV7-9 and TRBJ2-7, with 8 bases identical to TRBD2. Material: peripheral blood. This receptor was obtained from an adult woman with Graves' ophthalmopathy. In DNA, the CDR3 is TGTGCCAGCAGCTTAAGCGGGAGCTACGAGCAGTACTTC. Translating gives CASSLSGSYEQYF. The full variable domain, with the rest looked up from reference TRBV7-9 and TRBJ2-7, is DTGVSQNPRHKITKRGQNVTFRCDPISEHNRLYWYRQTLGQGPEFLTYFQNEAQLEKSRLLSDRFSAERPKGSFSTLEIQRTEQGDSAMYLCASSLSGSYEQYFGPGTRLTVT.